Listed below are T cell receptor beta chains from one sample, sequenced in a study of shared clonotypes between healthy human individuals. The assay was immunoSEQ multiplex PCR, and TCRdb's table has in-frame clones only and misses some. Seen here are hundreds of thousands of clones, 74% observed once, and the top ten hold 10%. Sequences were obtained from memory CD4+ T cells sorted from blood. These receptors were obtained from a man aged 25-40 years in good health. The CDR3 runs from the conserved cysteine through the conserved F or W. A D gene is named only where the DNA matches it firmly. The size entry is marked missing in some rows and otherwise reads once, few, many or a size class.

d_gene: -; abundance: -; j_gene: TRBJ2-1; v_gene: TRBV10-3; CDR3aa: CASTSGLYNEQFF; CDR3nt: TGTGCCTCCACGAGCGGTTTGTACAATGAGCAGTTCTTC
d_gene: TRBD1; abundance: -; j_gene: TRBJ2-5; v_gene: TRBV14; CDR3aa: CASSQIETGAGVQETQYF; CDR3nt: TGTGCCAGCAGCCAGATTGAGACAGGGGCAGGGGTCCAAGAGACCCAGTACTTC
d_gene: TRBD2; abundance: -; j_gene: TRBJ2-1; v_gene: TRBV5-5; CDR3aa: CASSGLAGIPHNEQFF; CDR3nt: TGTGCCAGCAGCGGACTAGCGGGAATTCCCCACAATGAGCAGTTCTTC
d_gene: TRBD1; abundance: -; j_gene: TRBJ2-3; v_gene: TRBV5-1; CDR3aa: CASSLDTGGTDTQYF; CDR3nt: TGCGCCAGCAGCTTGGATACAGGGGGCACAGATACGCAGTATTTT
d_gene: -; abundance: once; j_gene: TRBJ1-1; v_gene: TRBV28; CDR3aa: CASSLGHNTEAFF; CDR3nt: TGTGCCAGCAGTTTAGGCCACAACACTGAAGCTTTCTTT
d_gene: -; abundance: -; j_gene: TRBJ2-3; v_gene: TRBV9; CDR3aa: CASSVEAGSTSTDTQYF; CDR3nt: TGTGCCAGCAGCGTAGAGGCGGGCAGCACTAGCACAGATACGCAGTATTTT
d_gene: -; abundance: -; j_gene: TRBJ2-1; v_gene: TRBV5-4; CDR3aa: CASSIGLTNNEQFF; CDR3nt: TGTGCCAGCAGCATCGGACTGACTAACAATGAGCAGTTCTTC
d_gene: TRBD1; abundance: few; j_gene: TRBJ1-1; v_gene: TRBV29-1; CDR3aa: CSALDRKNTEAFF; CDR3nt: TGCAGTGCCTTGGACAGGAAGAACACTGAAGCTTTCTTT
d_gene: TRBD2; abundance: -; j_gene: TRBJ2-7; v_gene: TRBV28; CDR3aa: CASSEPGTSNEQYF; CDR3nt: TGTGCCAGCAGTGAACCCGGGACTAGCAACGAGCAGTACTTC
d_gene: -; abundance: -; j_gene: TRBJ2-1; v_gene: TRBV19; CDR3aa: CASSITVLGTSRRDEQFF; CDR3nt: TGTGCCAGTAGTATAACTGTGCTCGGGACATCACGCCGCGATGAGCAGTTCTTC
d_gene: TRBD2; abundance: -; j_gene: TRBJ2-2; v_gene: TRBV7-6; CDR3aa: CASSATPSGRSTGELFF; CDR3nt: TGTGCCAGCAGCGCCACCCCTAGCGGGAGGAGTACCGGGGAGCTGTTTTTT
d_gene: -; abundance: -; j_gene: TRBJ2-6; v_gene: TRBV9; CDR3aa: CASGRGPGNSGANVLTF; CDR3nt: TGTGCCAGCGGAAGAGGGCCAGGGAACTCTGGGGCCAACGTCCTGACTTTC
d_gene: TRBD2; abundance: -; j_gene: TRBJ2-7; v_gene: TRBV11-3; CDR3aa: CASSPSGTASYEQYF; CDR3nt: TGTGCCAGCAGCCCGAGCGGGACCGCCTCCTACGAGCAGTACTTC
d_gene: -; abundance: -; j_gene: TRBJ1-3; v_gene: TRBV29-1; CDR3aa: CSVGLGQSGNTIYF; CDR3nt: TGCAGCGTTGGGCTGGGCCAATCTGGAAACACCATATATTTT
d_gene: -; abundance: -; j_gene: TRBJ1-1; v_gene: TRBV18; CDR3aa: CASSPLQADGTEAFF; CDR3nt: TGTGCCAGCTCACCACTTCAGGCAGATGGCACTGAAGCTTTCTTT
d_gene: TRBD2; abundance: few; j_gene: TRBJ2-1; v_gene: TRBV6-6; CDR3aa: CASRAGTRQGQFF; CDR3nt: TGTGCCAGCAGAGCGGGAACACGCCAAGGGCAGTTCTTC
d_gene: -; abundance: -; j_gene: TRBJ1-5; v_gene: TRBV5-1; CDR3aa: CASSLGPNTNQPQHF; CDR3nt: TGCGCCAGCAGCTTGGGACCTAATACTAATCAGCCCCAGCATTTT
d_gene: -; abundance: -; j_gene: TRBJ2-7; v_gene: TRBV7-3; CDR3aa: CASSQTLLATNAYEQYF; CDR3nt: TGTGCCAGCAGTCAAACCCTCCTAGCGACTAATGCCTACGAGCAGTACTTC
d_gene: -; abundance: -; j_gene: TRBJ2-2; v_gene: TRBV7-2; CDR3aa: CASSLGLVLAGTGELFF; CDR3nt: TGTGCCAGCAGCTTAGGGCTTGTGCTAGCCGGCACCGGGGAGCTGTTTTTT
d_gene: -; abundance: -; j_gene: TRBJ1-1; v_gene: TRBV7-9; CDR3aa: CASLNSPEAFF; CDR3nt: TGTGCCAGCCTGAATTCGCCTGAAGCTTTCTTT
d_gene: TRBD1; abundance: few; j_gene: TRBJ2-5; v_gene: TRBV18; CDR3aa: CASSPNRQGWGETQYF; CDR3nt: TGTGCCAGCTCACCAAACAGACAGGGCTGGGGAGAGACCCAGTACTTC
d_gene: -; abundance: -; j_gene: TRBJ2-4; v_gene: TRBV7-2; CDR3aa: CASSLSGPKNIQYF; CDR3nt: TGTGCCAGCAGCTTAAGCGGTCCCAAAAACATTCAGTACTTC
d_gene: TRBD1; abundance: -; j_gene: TRBJ2-5; v_gene: TRBV28; CDR3aa: CASSPADRGETQYF; CDR3nt: TGTGCCAGCAGCCCCGCGGACAGGGGGGAGACCCAGTACTTC
d_gene: -; abundance: -; j_gene: TRBJ2-7; v_gene: TRBV29-1; CDR3aa: CSVQLAINSYEQYF; CDR3nt: TGCAGCGTTCAACTAGCTATCAACTCCTACGAGCAGTACTTC
d_gene: -; abundance: -; j_gene: TRBJ2-5; v_gene: TRBV5-4; CDR3aa: CASSPAFGGKETQYF; CDR3nt: TGTGCCAGCAGCCCCGCTTTCGGGGGCAAGGAGACCCAGTACTTC
d_gene: -; abundance: -; j_gene: TRBJ2-7; v_gene: TRBV28; CDR3aa: CASSLLGRVAYEQYF; CDR3nt: TGTGCCAGCAGTTTATTGGGGCGGGTAGCCTACGAGCAGTACTTC
d_gene: -; abundance: -; j_gene: TRBJ1-6; v_gene: TRBV6-1; CDR3aa: CASSEARYSPLHF; CDR3nt: TGTGCCAGCAGTGAAGCCCGATATTCACCCCTCCACTTT
d_gene: -; abundance: -; j_gene: TRBJ1-1; v_gene: TRBV5-1; CDR3aa: CASSLVGGGTEAFF; CDR3nt: TGCGCCAGCAGCTTGGTGGGGGGAGGCACTGAAGCTTTCTTT
d_gene: -; abundance: -; j_gene: TRBJ2-1; v_gene: TRBV6-5; CDR3aa: CASRRGGYNEQFF; CDR3nt: TGTGCCAGCAGACGAGGTGGCTACAATGAGCAGTTCTTC
d_gene: -; abundance: -; j_gene: TRBJ1-4; v_gene: TRBV30; CDR3aa: CAWSAATNEKLFF; CDR3nt: TGTGCCTGGAGTGCGGCAACTAATGAAAAACTGTTTTTT
d_gene: -; abundance: -; j_gene: TRBJ1-5; v_gene: TRBV30; CDR3aa: CAWRQQGFAVSNQPQHF; CDR3nt: TGTGCCTGGAGGCAGCAAGGTTTCGCGGTGAGCAATCAGCCCCAGCATTTT
d_gene: -; abundance: -; j_gene: TRBJ2-5; v_gene: TRBV7-9; CDR3aa: CASSPQGRGTQYF; CDR3nt: TGTGCCAGCAGCCCCCAGGGGCGTGGGACCCAGTACTTC
d_gene: -; abundance: -; j_gene: TRBJ2-5; v_gene: TRBV29-1; CDR3aa: CSAEGVETQYF; CDR3nt: TGCAGCGCCGAGGGCGTCGAGACCCAGTACTTC
d_gene: TRBD1; abundance: -; j_gene: TRBJ1-1; v_gene: TRBV5-4; CDR3aa: CASSGTGGTEAFF; CDR3nt: TGTGCCAGCAGCGGGACAGGGGGCACTGAAGCTTTCTTT
d_gene: -; abundance: -; j_gene: TRBJ2-3; v_gene: TRBV18; CDR3aa: CASSPIDGATRYF; CDR3nt: TGTGCCAGCTCACCAATTGACGGCGCTACGCGGTATTTT
d_gene: TRBD2; abundance: once; j_gene: TRBJ2-3; v_gene: TRBV6-4; CDR3aa: CASSTYAGLAGDTQYF; CDR3nt: TGTGCCAGCAGTACATACGCTGGACTAGCGGGTGATACGCAGTATTTT
d_gene: -; abundance: -; j_gene: TRBJ2-7; v_gene: TRBV28; CDR3aa: CASSLPLYEQYF; CDR3nt: TGTGCCAGCAGTTTACCCCTCTACGAGCAGTACTTC
d_gene: -; abundance: -; j_gene: TRBJ2-1; v_gene: TRBV5-4; CDR3aa: CASSLGGSGDYNEQFF; CDR3nt: TGTGCCAGCAGCTTGGGTGGGTCGGGAGACTACAATGAGCAGTTCTTC
d_gene: TRBD2; abundance: -; j_gene: TRBJ2-1; v_gene: TRBV5-1; CDR3aa: CASSLGGSGSVNEQFF; CDR3nt: TGCGCCAGCAGTCTCGGGGGGAGCGGGAGTGTAAATGAGCAGTTCTTC
d_gene: -; abundance: -; j_gene: TRBJ2-7; v_gene: TRBV7-9; CDR3aa: CASSLGAGTSSSYEQYF; CDR3nt: TGTGCCAGCAGCTTAGGGGCCGGGACTTCGAGCTCCTACGAGCAGTACTTC
d_gene: -; abundance: few; j_gene: TRBJ2-7; v_gene: TRBV7-6; CDR3aa: CASSPLGGGNSYEQYF; CDR3nt: TGTGCCAGCAGCCCACTCGGGGGCGGGAACTCCTACGAGCAGTACTTC
d_gene: -; abundance: -; j_gene: TRBJ2-6; v_gene: TRBV7-9; CDR3aa: CASSLGSRGTAGANVLTF; CDR3nt: TGTGCCAGCAGCTTGGGGAGTAGAGGCACCGCTGGGGCCAACGTCCTGACTTTC
d_gene: -; abundance: -; j_gene: TRBJ2-1; v_gene: TRBV2; CDR3aa: CASGGSTQRGNEQFF; CDR3nt: TGTGCCAGTGGCGGGTCTACCCAAAGGGGCAATGAGCAGTTCTTC
d_gene: -; abundance: -; j_gene: TRBJ1-1; v_gene: TRBV18; CDR3aa: CASSSTVEAFF; CDR3nt: TGTGCCAGCTCATCGACAGTTGAAGCTTTCTTT
d_gene: TRBD2; abundance: -; j_gene: TRBJ2-2; v_gene: TRBV14; CDR3aa: CASSPLSGRSTGELFF; CDR3nt: TGTGCCAGCAGCCCCCTAAGCGGGAGATCAACCGGGGAGCTGTTTTTT
d_gene: -; abundance: -; j_gene: TRBJ2-2; v_gene: TRBV5-5; CDR3aa: CASTRGAGSGNTGELFF; CDR3nt: TGTGCCAGCACCCGCGGGGCGGGATCTGGAAACACCGGGGAGCTGTTTTTT
d_gene: -; abundance: many; j_gene: TRBJ1-4; v_gene: TRBV19; CDR3aa: CASKTVGGGEKLFF; CDR3nt: TGTGCCAGTAAAACGGTCGGCGGAGGCGAAAAACTGTTTTTT
d_gene: TRBD1; abundance: -; j_gene: TRBJ2-1; v_gene: TRBV2; CDR3aa: CASRRGRRDEQFF; CDR3nt: TGTGCCAGCAGGAGGGGGCGAAGGGATGAGCAGTTCTTC
d_gene: -; abundance: -; j_gene: TRBJ2-7; v_gene: TRBV12-1; CDR3aa: CASSLGLAGVEQYF; CDR3nt: TGTGCCAGCAGCTTGGGACTAGCGGGAGTCGAGCAGTACTTC
d_gene: -; abundance: many; j_gene: TRBJ1-2; v_gene: TRBV25-1; CDR3aa: CASSELEGNYTF; CDR3nt: TGTGCCAGCAGTGAATTAGAGGGTAACTACACCTTC
d_gene: TRBD2; abundance: many; j_gene: TRBJ2-1; v_gene: TRBV18; CDR3aa: CASSPLAGEQFF; CDR3nt: TGTGCCAGCTCACCCTTAGCGGGTGAGCAGTTCTTC
d_gene: -; abundance: many; j_gene: TRBJ1-1; v_gene: TRBV29-1; CDR3aa: CSVTDVNTEAFF; CDR3nt: TGCAGCGTAACGGATGTGAACACTGAAGCTTTCTTT
d_gene: TRBD2; abundance: -; j_gene: TRBJ2-1; v_gene: TRBV7-6; CDR3aa: CASSPGILAGGVNEQFF; CDR3nt: TGTGCCAGCAGCCCCGGCATACTAGCGGGAGGTGTAAATGAGCAGTTCTTC
d_gene: TRBD2; abundance: -; j_gene: TRBJ2-1; v_gene: TRBV28; CDR3aa: CASSSGGGLYNEQFF; CDR3nt: TGTGCCAGCAGTTCGGGGGGAGGACTCTACAATGAGCAGTTCTTC
d_gene: TRBD1; abundance: -; j_gene: TRBJ2-5; v_gene: TRBV5-1; CDR3aa: CASGRTGAETQYF; CDR3nt: TGCGCCAGCGGGCGGACAGGGGCAGAGACCCAGTACTTC
d_gene: TRBD1; abundance: -; j_gene: TRBJ1-2; v_gene: TRBV12-5; CDR3aa: CASGGDRPNYGYTF; CDR3nt: TGTGCTAGTGGGGGGGACAGGCCAAACTATGGCTACACCTTC
d_gene: TRBD1; abundance: once; j_gene: TRBJ2-7; v_gene: TRBV5-5; CDR3aa: CASSALDRGSSYEQYF; CDR3nt: TGTGCCAGCAGCGCCTTGGACAGGGGAAGCTCCTACGAGCAGTACTTC